The 14 T cell receptor beta chains listed next were all sequenced from one sample in a study of T cells in Graves' hyperthyroidism and ophthalmopathy. Using RNA transcripts as the source, TCR beta CDR3 regions were amplified. HTBI primers were the set used in a first-round RT-PCR of the TCR CDR3. TCRdb called the multiplex PCR reads again in MiXCR, with one record for every CDR3 protein. Of under 350,000 distinct CDR3 sequences listed, roughly 13% are singletons. The material sequenced was blood. Receptors originate from a woman aged 40-49 years with Graves' ophthalmopathy.

In its sample, this clonotype was seen many times. The V gene is TRBV6-1, the J gene TRBJ1-1; TRBD1 agrees at 11 bases. Germline V gene lookup returns CDR1 MNHNS and CDR2 SASEGT. The CDR3 length is 13 residues. V gave up 6 bases and J gave up 9 bases; unmatched junction bases: 6. The CDR3 DNA reads TGTGCCAGCAGGAACGGACAGGGGGCTCAAGCTTTCTTT. Translation gives CASRNGQGAQAFF.

This clonotype was seen a few times. The chain couples TRBV7-8 to TRBJ1-3; D ambiguous. Trimming pared 5 bases from V and 0 bases from J, leaving 11 bases between. The CDR3 is 15 residues long. The V gene's germline CDR1 is SGHVS and CDR2 FQNEAQ. As DNA, the CDR3 is TGTGCCAGCAGCCTGTGGTTTAGCTCTGGAAACACCATATATTTT. This encodes CASSLWFSSGNTIYF.

This clonotype was picked up many times. The rearrangement joins TRBV29-1 to TRBJ1-1; unclear D gene. Trimming took off 4 bases at V and 6 bases at J, with 6 bases between the two ends. The CDR3 has 10 residues. Germline V lookup: CDR1 SQVTM, CDR2 ANQGSEA. Here the CDR3 DNA reads TGCAGCGTTGTTACAGCTGAAGCTTTCTTT. It translates to CSVVTAEAFF.

This clonotype has at least ten counts. The rearrangement uses TRBV7-2 and TRBJ2-4, with 7 bases that match TRBD1. V was clipped by 2 bases and J by 7 bases; unmatched bases: 5. Germline CDR1 is SGHTA and CDR2 is FQGNSA. The CDR3 totals 14 residues. CDR3 sequence reads: CASSLLGQANIQYF. CDR3 coding DNA: TGTGCCAGCAGCTTATTAGGACAGGCGAACATTCAGTACTTC.

The V and J genes are TRBV6-7 and TRBJ2-1; a weak D match, TRBD1 (5 bases). TRBV6-7 is marked as an open reading frame, function uncertain. There are 15 residues in the CDR3. V shed 7 bases and J shed 7 bases, with 20 bases lying between them. The chain's CDR3 is CASILQADEKNEQFF. The CDR3 nucleotides are TGTGCCAGCATCCTACAGGCGGATGAGAAGAATGAGCAGTTCTTC.

This clonotype was recorded many times. The genes are TRBV24-1 and TRBJ2-5; D uncertain. Germline V CDR1 and CDR2: KGHDR, SFDVKD. The CDR3 spans 14 residues. V was pared by 6 bases and J by 2 bases, with 12 bases between. CDR3 in amino acids: CATSSTGWQETQYF. The CDR3 DNA sequence: TGTGCCACCAGTTCAACCGGATGGCAAGAGACCCAGTACTTC.

This clonotype has a handful of counts. The V call is TRBV20-1, the J call TRBJ1-2; 7 bases agree with TRBD1. The V gene's germline CDR1 is DFQATT and CDR2 SNEGSKA (reference sequence). CDR3 size: 15 residues. V lost 7 bases, J lost 3 bases, and 14 bases stayed unmatched. CDR3 protein: CSVMGTGAGDYGYTF. The CDR3 DNA reads as TGCAGTGTTATGGGCACAGGGGCGGGAGACTATGGCTACACCTTC.

The chain has TRBV18 and TRBJ2-2; D remains unclear. Germline values: CDR1 KGHSH, CDR2 LQKENI. V lost 8 bases and J 0 bases, leaving 10 bases between the germline ends. The CDR3 is 14 amino acids. In nucleotides, the CDR3 is TGTGCCAGCCGACCTCAAGCGAACACCGGGGAGCTGTTTTTT. Its protein product is CASRPQANTGELFF. Using reference TRBV18 and TRBJ2-2 for the parts outside the CDR3, the full variable domain is NAGVMQNPRHLVRRRGQEARLRCSPMKGHSHVYWYRQLPEEGLKFMVYLQKENIIDESGMPKERFSAEFPKEGPSILRIQQVVRGDSAAYFCASRPQANTGELFFGEGSRLTVL.

The table lists this clonotype with a few counts. This chain joins TRBV20-1 and TRBJ2-5; D is uncertain. V lost 5 bases to trimming and J lost 4 bases, with 14 bases between them. Germline V gene data show CDR1 as DFQATT and CDR2 as SNEGSKA (reference sequence). The CDR3 totals 13 residues. CDR3 region: CSAEPLEAETQYF. DNA for the CDR3: TGCAGTGCTGAACCCCTAGAGGCAGAGACCCAGTACTTC.

This clonotype was found many times. The rearrangement joins TRBV5-5 to TRBJ2-3; a possible D gene is TRBD2 (6 bases). The CDR3 consists of 15 residues. Germline CDR1 reads SGHKS; CDR2 reads YYEKEE (reference sequence). Trimming removed 5 bases from V and 3 bases from J, with 16 bases in between. The CDR3 DNA sequence: TGTGCCAGCAGTCTACTCGGGGGTCGTACAGATACGCAGTATTTT. Residues: CASSLLGGRTDTQYF. Supplemented by reference TRBV5-5 and TRBJ2-3, the full variable domain reads DAGVTQSPTHLIKTRGQQVTLRCSPISGHKSVSWYQQVLGQGPQFIFQYYEKEERGRGNFPDRFSARQFPNYSSELNVNALLLGDSALYLCASSLLGGRTDTQYFGPGTRLTVL.

The V call is TRBV5-4, the J call TRBJ1-4; D gene ambiguous. Germline CDR1 reads SGHNT; CDR2 reads YYREEE (reference sequence). The CDR3 has 13 amino acids. Trimming took off 0 bases at V and 4 bases at J, with 4 bases between the two ends. Here the CDR3 reads CASSLDHNEKLFF. The CDR3 region has the DNA TGTGCCAGCAGCTTGGACCATAATGAAAAACTGTTTTTT.

This chain uses TRBV4-1 with TRBJ1-1; 7 bases map to TRBD1. CDR3 size: 14 residues. The V gene end was trimmed by 4 bases and the J gene end by 4 bases; junction bases not matched to a gene: 6. The germline gives CDR1 MGHRA, CDR2 YSYEKL. CDR3 DNA sequence: TGCGCCAGCAGCCTTGAGGGGGCGGGCACTGAAGCTTTCTTT. It yields the protein CASSLEGAGTEAFF.

The V and J genes are TRBV7-6 and TRBJ2-5; D possibly uses TRBD1 or TRBD2 (5 bases each). The CDR3 consists of 16 residues. V dropped 5 bases and J dropped 4 bases, with 20 bases sitting between them. Germline V gene sequence: CDR1 SGHVS, CDR2 FNYEAQ. CDR3 coding DNA: TGTGCCAGCAGCCCATCACATGGGGGTAGGGGAGAGACCCAGTACTTC. It yields the protein CASSPSHGGRGETQYF.

V usage is TRBV4-1 and J usage is TRBJ2-2; 7 bases are a match to TRBD2. The CDR3 contains 20 residues. Germline lookup yields CDR1 MGHRA and CDR2 YSYEKL. The J segment lost 7 bases and the V segment lost 4 bases, leaving 24 bases of the junction unmatched. CDR3 bases: TGCGCCAGCAGCCTGTGGGTGGGGCGGGTTAAGCGGGAAGTCATCGGGGAGCTGTTTTTT. Amino acids: CASSLWVGRVKREVIGELFF.